Below, 21 T cell receptor beta chains from the same sample are listed, as sequenced in a study of cytomegalovirus exposure and HLA in healthy donors. It was with 60 Vbeta and 13 Jbeta primers that the PCR ran. The table came from immunoSEQ multiplex PCR; TCRdb's copy has only in-frame clones and leaves some out. The sample consists of under 200,000 clones, approximately 85% of them appearing once. Sequenced: PBMCs. All receptors come from a woman aged 50 to 60 in good health and CMV-seronegative.

This chain links TRBV19 with TRBJ2-6; no firm D call. The CDR3 sequence is 14 residues long. Germline loops: CDR1 LNHDA, CDR2 SQIVND (reference sequence). Trimming stripped 7 bases from V and 1 base from J, with 8 bases between. CDR3 amino acids: CASTPGSGANVLTF. In DNA form, the CDR3 reads TGTGCCAGTACCCCCGGGTCTGGGGCCAACGTCCTGACTTTC.

The V call is TRBV5-1, the J call TRBJ1-4, with D unresolved. The CDR3 sequence is 14 residues long. CDR1 and CDR2 from the germline V gene are SGHRS and YFSETQ. Trimming took off 4 bases at V and 3 bases at J, with 10 bases between the two ends. CDR3 nucleotide sequence: TGCGCCAGCAGCCCCGGGTCCTCTAATGAAAAACTGTTTTTT. This encodes CASSPGSSNEKLFF. Supplemented by reference TRBV5-1 and TRBJ1-4, the full variable domain reads KAGVTQTPRYLIKTRGQQVTLSCSPISGHRSVSWYQQTPGQGLQFLFEYFSETQRNKGNFPGRFSGRQFSNSRSEMNVSTLELGDSALYLCASSPGSSNEKLFFGSGTQLSVL.

This chain uses TRBV18 with TRBJ2-2, with TRBD1 identical over 8 bases. V shed 3 bases, J shed 10 bases, and the junction held 7 bases outside the gene matches. Looked up from germline, CDR1 is KGHSH and CDR2 is LQKENI. This CDR3 has 14 amino acids. CDR3 in DNA: TGTGCCAGCTCACCGGGACAGGCCCTCTCGGAGCTGTTTTTT. Translation gives CASSPGQALSELFF.

V usage is TRBV30 and J usage is TRBJ1-5; TRBD1 matches at 7 bases. The germline gives CDR1 GTSNPN, CDR2 SVGIG (reference sequence). V was clipped by 1 base and J by 5 bases; unmatched bases: 8. The CDR3 is 15 residues long. The CDR3 region is CAWSGHPDRDQPQHF. CDR3 bases: TGTGCCTGGAGTGGACATCCAGACAGGGATCAGCCCCAGCATTTT.

The chain has TRBV9 and TRBJ1-1; D not certain. The CDR3 length is 14 residues. Between the trimmed V and J ends, which lost 0 bases and 5 bases, there was a span of 11 bases. Per the germline V gene, CDR1 is SGDLS and CDR2 is YYNGEE. CDR3: CASSVVPSVTEAFF. The CDR3 DNA sequence: TGTGCCAGCAGCGTAGTTCCCAGCGTTACTGAAGCTTTCTTT.

The rearrangement joins TRBV28 to TRBJ1-5; 9 positions match TRBD1. The CDR3 consists of 14 residues. Germline V gene lookup returns CDR1 MDHEN and CDR2 SYDVKM. V dropped 6 bases and J dropped 3; count of bases not matched to a gene: 3. The CDR3 loop reads CASSGQGYNQPQHF. The CDR3, as DNA: TGTGCCAGCAGCGGACAGGGGTACAATCAGCCCCAGCATTTT.

The CDR3, as DNA: TGTGCCAGCAGTGGGACTAGCGGGTTCTCCTACGAGCAGTACTTC. As protein: CASSGTSGFSYEQYF. V gene TRBV28 combines with J gene TRBJ2-7; 12 positions agree with TRBD2. The germline CDR1 and CDR2 sequences are MDHEN and SYDVKM. The V gene end was trimmed by 5 bases and the J gene end by 0 bases; junction bases not matched to a gene: 2. This CDR3 spans 15 amino acids.

This clone was detected once. The V and J genes are TRBV7-2 and TRBJ2-7, with D perhaps matching TRBD1 (5 bases). The CDR3 loop spans 14 amino acids. With 2 bases removed from V and 3 bases from J, the gap between germline ends came to 11 bases. From germline, CDR1 is SGHTA and CDR2 FQGNSA. The CDR3 nucleotides are TGTGCCAGCAGCTTACCCCAAAGGGGCTACGAGCAGTACTTC. Translation: CASSLPQRGYEQYF.

This clone has only a few counts. V and J are TRBV5-1 and TRBJ2-3, with TRBD2 identical over 9 bases. V lost 0 bases to trimming and J lost 3 bases; unmatched junction nucleotides: 5. The CDR3 is made up of 16 amino acids. Germline assignment: CDR1 SGHRS and CDR2 YFSETQ. The CDR3 bases are TGCGCCAGCAGCTTGGGATCTAGCGGGACGACAGATACGCAGTATTTT. Amino acid sequence: CASSLGSSGTTDTQYF.

CDR3 coding DNA: TGTGCCAGCGGGAGGGGATACGAGCAGTACTTC. Residues: CASGRGYEQYF. The chain couples TRBV2 to TRBJ2-7; the match to TRBD2 covers 7 bases. Germline loops: CDR1 SNHLY, CDR2 FYNNEI. The junction had 2 bases not matched to a gene; V was cut back by 8 bases and J by 4 bases. The CDR3 sequence is 11 residues long.

The rearrangement uses TRBV5-1 and TRBJ2-7, with TRBD2 matching over 7 bases. This CDR3 comprises 15 residues. J gave up 3 bases and V 5 bases, and 11 bases lay outside the gene matches. CDR1 is SGHRS, CDR2 YFSETQ, per germline. CDR3 protein: CASRHRPGLLYEQYF. Written as DNA, the CDR3 is TGCGCCAGCAGACACCGGCCGGGACTACTCTACGAGCAGTACTTC.

V is TRBV27 and J is TRBJ2-7; 12 bases map to TRBD1. This CDR3 spans 17 amino acids. CDR1 is MNHEY, CDR2 SMNVEV, per germline (reference sequence). The V gene end was trimmed by 5 bases and the J gene end by 4 bases; junction bases not matched to a gene: 12. The CDR3 reads CASSPLTGTGGRYEQYF. CDR3 in DNA: TGTGCCAGCAGTCCCTTGACCGGGACAGGGGGCAGGTACGAGCAGTACTTC.

The gene calls are TRBV7-6 and TRBJ2-1, with 8 bases identical to TRBD2. CDR3 length: 14 residues. The V gene end was trimmed by 5 bases and the J gene end by 9 bases; junction bases not matched to a gene: 9. Per germline, CDR1 SGHVS and CDR2 FNYEAQ. The CDR3 DNA sequence: TGTGCCAGCAGCGGGGGCACGGGGGGGCGTGAGCAGTTCTTC. Translated, it gives CASSGGTGGREQFF. The variable domain in full, with the rest retrieved from reference TRBV7-6 and TRBJ2-1, is GAGVSQSPRYKVTKRGQDVALRCDPISGHVSLYWYRQALGQGPEFLTYFNYEAQQDKSGLPNDRFSAERPEGSISTLTIQRTEQRDSAMYRCASSGGTGGREQFFGPGTRLTVL.

The V call is TRBV5-6, the J call TRBJ1-1; TRBD1 agrees at 10 bases. The junction had 6 bases not matched to a gene; V was cut back by 3 bases and J by 7 bases. The CDR3 loop spans 14 amino acids. Per germline, CDR1 SGHDT and CDR2 YYEEEE. The CDR3: CASSSGQGSLEAFF. As DNA, the CDR3 is TGTGCCAGCAGCTCGGGACAGGGGTCCCTTGAAGCTTTCTTT.

V and J are TRBV21-1 and TRBJ1-2. TRBV21-1 has pseudogene status. The CDR3 loop spans 14 amino acids. In DNA form, the CDR3 reads TGTGCCAGCAGCAAAGCTGAGAGGGTCTGCCGGCACACCTTC. Translated, it gives CASSKAERVCRHTF.

This chain links TRBV4-2 with TRBJ2-7; D uncertain. V lost 0 bases to trimming and J lost 4 bases, with 10 bases between them. The CDR3 runs 14 residues. Germline V gene lookup returns CDR1 LGHNA and CDR2 YNFKEQ. CDR3 residues: CASSQEGGPYEQYF. In DNA form, the CDR3 reads TGTGCCAGCAGCCAAGAAGGTGGGCCTTACGAGCAGTACTTC.

This clone was detected once. The V and J genes are TRBV11-2 and TRBJ2-7; no clear D gene. The V and J ends lost 4 bases and 5 bases respectively, with 15 bases between them. This CDR3 contains 14 residues. Germline assignment: CDR1 SGHAT and CDR2 FQNNGV. CDR3 coding DNA: TGTGCCAGCAGCTCCCTGAGACGGGTCGACGAGCAGTACTTC. It is translated as CASSSLRRVDEQYF.

The V call is TRBV18, the J call TRBJ2-1, with 7 bases that match TRBD2. V dropped 2 bases and J dropped 0; count of bases not matched to a gene: 7. The germline CDR1 and CDR2 sequences are KGHSH and LQKENI. This CDR3 is built from 17 residues. The CDR3 bases are TGTGCCAGCTCACCAATGGCTAGCGGTAGCTCCTACAATGAGCAGTTCTTC. Its translation: CASSPMASGSSYNEQFF.

This chain joins TRBV6-5 and TRBJ1-1, with 8 nucleotides matching TRBD1. From germline, CDR1 is MNHEY and CDR2 SVGAGI. The CDR3 runs 15 residues. V was clipped by 0 bases and J by 1 base; unmatched bases: 1. The CDR3 nucleotides read TGTGCCAGCAGTTACTCCGGACAGGGGAACACTGAAGCTTTCTTT. Translated: CASSYSGQGNTEAFF.

V usage is TRBV27 and J usage is TRBJ2-5; 7 bases match TRBD2. Germline V gives CDR1 MNHEY, CDR2 SMNVEV (reference sequence). The CDR3 runs 15 residues. V was pared by 6 bases and J by 2 bases, with 9 bases of the junction left unmatched. The DNA of the CDR3 is TGTGCCAGCAGCCGTAGTGGGGGAGGGCAAGAGACCCAGTACTTC. Its protein is CASSRSGGGQETQYF.

The V gene is TRBV19, the J gene TRBJ1-5, with 10 bases fitting TRBD1. V was clipped by 5 bases and J by 7 bases; unmatched bases: 11. The CDR3 is made up of 16 amino acids. CDR1 and CDR2 from the germline V gene are LNHDA and SQIVND (reference sequence). The CDR3 region has the DNA TGTGCCAGTAGTTCACAGGGACAGGGGACGAAGCAGCCCCAGCATTTT. Its protein is CASSSQGQGTKQPQHF.